Following are 17 T cell receptor beta chains from one sample sequenced in a study of blood T cell repertoires in COVID-19. Assay: immunoSEQ multiplex PCR; the TCRdb copy retains only in-frame clones and omits some. Here the sample spans tens of thousands of clones, roughly 74% being singletons. Specimen: peripheral blood. The source of these receptors is a man between 70 and 80 years old with COVID-19, enrolled during active disease.

This clone was counted a single time. V and J are TRBV5-6 and TRBJ2-7; TRBD2 might be the D (7 bases). The CDR3 runs 15 residues. Germline loops: CDR1 SGHDT, CDR2 YYEEEE. V lost 0 bases and J 4 bases, leaving 14 bases between the germline ends. CDR3 residues: CASSLAAGALYEQYF. The CDR3 DNA is TGTGCCAGCAGCTTGGCGGCGGGGGCCCTTTACGAGCAGTACTTC.

At least ten counts were recorded for this clone. The rearrangement links TRBV2 to TRBJ1-2, with 7 bases that match TRBD1. Looked up from germline, CDR1 is SNHLY and CDR2 is FYNNEI. V dropped 0 bases and J dropped 14; count of bases not matched to a gene: 12. This CDR3 is built from 14 residues. The CDR3 reads CASSEAYNDRVDTF. CDR3 bases: TGTGCCAGCAGTGAAGCGTATAACGACAGGGTAGATACCTTC.

The genes are TRBV5-5 and TRBJ1-2, with D possibly TRBD1 on 6 matching bases. The V gene's germline CDR1 is SGHKS and CDR2 YYEKEE (reference sequence). The CDR3 is made up of 16 amino acids. The V end was cut by 3 bases, the J end by 2 bases, with 17 bases between. CDR3 in amino acids: CASSSGANRVNYGYTF. The CDR3 region has the DNA TGTGCCAGCAGCTCGGGCGCTAACAGGGTGAACTATGGCTACACCTTC.

The chain recombines TRBV19 with TRBJ2-7; 11 bases are a match to TRBD2. This CDR3 comprises 15 residues. CDR1 is LNHDA, CDR2 SQIVND, per germline (reference sequence). V was clipped by 4 bases and J by 5 bases; unmatched bases: 7. The CDR3 DNA sequence: TGTGCCAGTAGTAAAGCGAGGACTAGCGGGCACGAGCAGTACTTC. Translating it yields CASSKARTSGHEQYF.

This clone appeared once. The chain has TRBV3-1 (or the pseudogene TRBV3-2) and TRBJ2-5, with 8 positions matching TRBD1. V trimming: 0 bases; J trimming: 3 bases; junction bases outside the gene matches: 6. CDR3 length equals 16 residues. CDR1 is LGHDT and CDR2 is YNNKEL in the germline V gene (reference sequence). CDR3 sequence reads: CASSQDNRGWEETQYF. The DNA of the CDR3 is TGTGCCAGCAGCCAAGACAACAGGGGGTGGGAAGAGACCCAGTACTTC.

V gene TRBV14 combines with J gene TRBJ2-3, with no clear D. Germline V gene data show CDR1 as SGHDN and CDR2 as FVKESK. V lost 2 bases and J lost 2, with 2 bases in between. This CDR3 comprises 12 residues. CDR3 sequence (DNA): TGTGCCAGCAGCCAACTCACAGATACGCAGTATTTT. It is translated as CASSQLTDTQYF. The variable domain in full, with the rest retrieved from reference TRBV14 and TRBJ2-3, is EAGVTQFPSHSVIEKGQTVTLRCDPISGHDNLYWYRRVMGKEIKFLLHFVKESKQDESGMPNNRFLAERTGGTYSTLKVQPAELEDSGVYFCASSQLTDTQYFGPGTRLTVL.

The gene calls are TRBV7-9 and TRBJ2-1; TRBD1 aligns across 8 bases. Germline V gene sequence: CDR1 SEHNR, CDR2 FQNEAQ (reference sequence). There are 13 residues in the CDR3. V trimming: 6 bases; J trimming: 8 bases; junction bases outside the gene matches: 6. The CDR3: CASSSFRGHEQFF. The CDR3, as DNA: TGTGCCAGCAGTTCTTTCAGGGGGCATGAGCAGTTCTTC.

The rearrangement links TRBV12-3 or TRBV12-4 to TRBJ1-5, with D perhaps TRBD1 (5 bases). V lost 5 bases and J lost 7, with 9 bases in between. The CDR3 is made up of 12 amino acids. CDR3 nucleotides: TGTGCCAGCAGTCTACGGGGGCAGCCCCAGCATTTT. Amino acid sequence: CASSLRGQPQHF.

This chain links TRBV7-3 with TRBJ2-3; 14 bases align to TRBD2. This CDR3 spans 17 amino acids. V trimming: 0 bases; J trimming: 4 bases; junction bases outside the gene matches: 3. CDR1 is SGHTA, CDR2 FQGTGA, per germline. As DNA, the CDR3 is TGTGCCAGCAGCTTAACCGTGACTAGCGGGGGGGCAGATACGCAGTATTTT. Translating it yields CASSLTVTSGGADTQYF.

This rearrangement joins TRBV19 to TRBJ2-1, with 8 bases fitting TRBD2. The CDR3 runs to 16 residues. The germline gives CDR1 LNHDA, CDR2 SQIVND (reference sequence). V lost 5 bases and J lost 2; bases outside the gene matches: 8. This CDR3 is CASSPRAGGTYNEQFF. CDR3 nucleotides: TGTGCCAGTAGTCCCCGGGCGGGGGGAACCTACAATGAGCAGTTCTTC.

V is TRBV18 and J is TRBJ2-1; 8 positions agree with TRBD1. From germline, CDR1 is KGHSH and CDR2 LQKENI. V was pared by 4 bases and J by 9 bases, with 5 bases of the junction left unmatched. The CDR3 has 13 amino acids. CDR3 bases: TGTGCCAGCTCACGGCAGGGGGCCGGTGAGCAGTTCTTC. Translation gives CASSRQGAGEQFF.

For this clone: Distinct nucleotide sequences in the sample also encode this CDR3. CDR3 DNA: TGTGCCACCAGTGATTCTCGACAGGGTAGCAATCAGCCCCAGCATTTT. Its protein product is CATSDSRQGSNQPQHF. V is TRBV24-1 and J is TRBJ1-5; 7 bases fit TRBD1. The J segment lost 0 bases and the V segment lost 2 bases, leaving 3 bases of the junction unmatched. The CDR3 has 16 residues. CDR1 KGHDR and CDR2 SFDVKD come from the germline V gene.

The chain employs TRBV19 and TRBJ2-5; D is possibly TRBD2 (6 bases). V lost 6 bases and J 1 base, leaving 15 bases between the germline ends. Germline CDR1 reads LNHDA; CDR2 reads SQIVND (reference sequence). This CDR3 region has 15 residues. The CDR3 nucleotides are TGTGCCAGTAGGCGGGGCGGGACGCCCCAAGAGACCCAGTACTTC. Amino acid sequence: CASRRGGTPQETQYF.

V usage is TRBV7-2 and J usage is TRBJ2-2, with 7 bases identical to TRBD2. The CDR3 loop spans 15 amino acids. V dropped 3 bases and J dropped 4; count of bases not matched to a gene: 5. Germline V lookup: CDR1 SGHTA, CDR2 FQGNSA. CDR3 sequence: CASSLRAGSTGELFF. CDR3 DNA sequence: TGTGCCAGCAGCTTGAGAGCGGGATCCACCGGGGAGCTGTTTTTT.

The rearrangement uses TRBV12-3 or TRBV12-4 and TRBJ2-5; 8 positions match TRBD2. The CDR3 sequence is 13 residues long. J gave up 5 bases and V 6 bases, and 5 bases lay outside the gene matches. The CDR3 DNA sequence: TGTGCCAGCAGCGTACTAGCGGAGGAGACCCAGTACTTC. This encodes CASSVLAEETQYF.

This rearrangement joins TRBV6-5 to TRBJ1-5, with D possibly being TRBD1 (6 bases). CDR3 size: 15 residues. Germline V lookup: CDR1 MNHEY, CDR2 SVGAGI. Trimming removed 0 bases from V and 6 bases from J, with 12 bases in between. This chain's CDR3 is CASSYSGGQGQPQHF. The CDR3 DNA follows: TGTGCCAGCAGTTACTCGGGGGGGCAGGGTCAGCCCCAGCATTTT.

The chain employs TRBV7-2 and TRBJ1-3; the D is unclear. There are 15 residues in the CDR3. V gave up 6 bases and J gave up 0 bases, with 12 bases separating them. CDR1 is SGHTA, CDR2 FQGNSA, per germline. The CDR3 nucleotides are TGTGCCAGCAGACTAGACGGGGTCTCTGGAAACACCATATATTTT. It yields the protein CASRLDGVSGNTIYF.